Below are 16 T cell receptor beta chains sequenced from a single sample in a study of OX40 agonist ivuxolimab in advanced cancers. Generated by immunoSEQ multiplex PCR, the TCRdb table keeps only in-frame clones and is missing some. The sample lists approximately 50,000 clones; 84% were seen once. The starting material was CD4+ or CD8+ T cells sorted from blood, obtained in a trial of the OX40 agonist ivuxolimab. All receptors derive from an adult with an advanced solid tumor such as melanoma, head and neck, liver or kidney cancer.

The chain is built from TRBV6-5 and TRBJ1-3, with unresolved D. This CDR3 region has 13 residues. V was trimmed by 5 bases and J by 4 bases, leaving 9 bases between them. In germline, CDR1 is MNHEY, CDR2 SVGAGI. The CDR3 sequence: CASSQSGGNTIYF. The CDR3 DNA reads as TGTGCCAGCAGTCAATCGGGGGGAAACACCATATATTTT.

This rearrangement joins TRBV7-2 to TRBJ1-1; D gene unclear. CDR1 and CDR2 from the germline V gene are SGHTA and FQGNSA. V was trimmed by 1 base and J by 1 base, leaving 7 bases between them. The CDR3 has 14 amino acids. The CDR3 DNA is TGTGCCAGCAGCTTAGTATCGCGGAACACTGAAGCTTTCTTT. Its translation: CASSLVSRNTEAFF.

CDR3 loop: CASQDFQEKLFF. The CDR3 bases are TGTGCCAGCCAGGATTTTCAGGAAAAACTGTTTTTT. The gene calls are TRBV6-5 and TRBJ1-4; D remains unclear. Trimming removed 8 bases from V and 8 bases from J, with 12 bases in between. Germline CDR1 and CDR2: MNHEY and SVGAGI. The CDR3 has 12 amino acids.

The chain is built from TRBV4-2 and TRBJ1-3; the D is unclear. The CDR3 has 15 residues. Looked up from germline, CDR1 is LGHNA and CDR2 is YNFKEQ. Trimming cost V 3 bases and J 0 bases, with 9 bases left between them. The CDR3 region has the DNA TGTGCCAGCAGCCACGCCCGAATCTCTGGAAACACCATATATTTT. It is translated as CASSHARISGNTIYF.

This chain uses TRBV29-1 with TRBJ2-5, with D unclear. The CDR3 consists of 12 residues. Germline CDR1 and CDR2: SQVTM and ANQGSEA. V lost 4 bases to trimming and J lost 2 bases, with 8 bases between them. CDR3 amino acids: CSVARSQETQYF. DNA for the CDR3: TGCAGCGTTGCTCGCAGTCAAGAGACCCAGTACTTC.

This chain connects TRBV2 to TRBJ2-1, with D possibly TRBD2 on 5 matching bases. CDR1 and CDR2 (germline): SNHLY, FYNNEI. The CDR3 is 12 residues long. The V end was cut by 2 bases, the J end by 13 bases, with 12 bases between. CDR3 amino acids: CASSEPSRLQFF. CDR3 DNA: TGTGCCAGCAGTGAACCCAGTAGACTACAGTTCTTC.

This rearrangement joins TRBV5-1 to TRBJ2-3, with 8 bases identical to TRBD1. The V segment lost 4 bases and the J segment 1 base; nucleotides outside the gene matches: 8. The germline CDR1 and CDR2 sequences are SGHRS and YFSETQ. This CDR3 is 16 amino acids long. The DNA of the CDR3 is TGCGCCAGCAGCAAGGGGACAGGTCTGGGCACAGATACGCAGTATTTT. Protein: CASSKGTGLGTDTQYF.

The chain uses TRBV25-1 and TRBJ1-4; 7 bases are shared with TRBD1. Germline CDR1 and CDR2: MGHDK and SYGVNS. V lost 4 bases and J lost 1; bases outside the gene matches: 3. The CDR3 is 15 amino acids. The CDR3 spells CASSGGQITNEKLFF. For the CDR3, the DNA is TGTGCCAGCAGTGGGGGACAGATAACTAATGAAAAACTGTTTTTT.

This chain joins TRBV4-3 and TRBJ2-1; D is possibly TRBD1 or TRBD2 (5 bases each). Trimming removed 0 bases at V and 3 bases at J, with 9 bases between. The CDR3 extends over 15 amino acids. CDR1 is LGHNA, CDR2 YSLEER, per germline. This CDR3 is CASSQDRGRYNEQFF. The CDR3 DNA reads TGCGCCAGCAGCCAAGATAGGGGACGCTACAATGAGCAGTTCTTC.

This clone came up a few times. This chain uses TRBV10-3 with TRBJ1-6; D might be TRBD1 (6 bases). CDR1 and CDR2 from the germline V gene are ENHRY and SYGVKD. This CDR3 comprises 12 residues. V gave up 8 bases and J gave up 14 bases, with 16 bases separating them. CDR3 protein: CAISAQGQALHF. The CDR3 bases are TGTGCCATCTCCGCTCAGGGGCAGGCCCTCCACTTT.

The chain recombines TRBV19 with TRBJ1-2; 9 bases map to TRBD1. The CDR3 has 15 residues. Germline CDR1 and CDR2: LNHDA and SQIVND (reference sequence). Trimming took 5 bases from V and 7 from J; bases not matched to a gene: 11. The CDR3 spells CASSAYTGGASGYTF. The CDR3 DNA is TGTGCCAGTAGTGCGTACACAGGGGGCGCGAGTGGCTACACCTTC.

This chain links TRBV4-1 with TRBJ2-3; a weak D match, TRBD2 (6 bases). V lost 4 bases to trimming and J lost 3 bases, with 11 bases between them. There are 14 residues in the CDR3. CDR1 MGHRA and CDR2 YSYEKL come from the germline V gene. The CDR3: CASSLRDLTDTQYF. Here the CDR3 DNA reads TGCGCCAGCAGCCTGAGGGACTTAACAGATACGCAGTATTTT.

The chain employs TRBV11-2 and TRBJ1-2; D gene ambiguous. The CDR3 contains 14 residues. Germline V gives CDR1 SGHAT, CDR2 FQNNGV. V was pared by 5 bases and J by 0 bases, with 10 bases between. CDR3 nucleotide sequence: TGTGCCAGCAGCCCCGGTCTTGCTAACTATGGCTACACCTTC. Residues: CASSPGLANYGYTF.

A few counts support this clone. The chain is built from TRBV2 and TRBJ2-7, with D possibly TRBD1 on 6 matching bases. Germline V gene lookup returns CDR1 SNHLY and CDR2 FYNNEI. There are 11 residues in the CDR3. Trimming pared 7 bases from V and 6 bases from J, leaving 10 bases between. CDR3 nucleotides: TGTGCCAGCAACCTAGGGGGCGAGCAGTACTTC. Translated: CASNLGGEQYF.

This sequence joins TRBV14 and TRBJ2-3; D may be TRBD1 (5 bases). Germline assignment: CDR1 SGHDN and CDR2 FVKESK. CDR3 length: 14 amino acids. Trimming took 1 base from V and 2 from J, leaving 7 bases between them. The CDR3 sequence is CASSQGQLTDTQYF. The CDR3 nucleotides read TGTGCCAGCAGCCAAGGACAGCTCACAGATACGCAGTATTTT.

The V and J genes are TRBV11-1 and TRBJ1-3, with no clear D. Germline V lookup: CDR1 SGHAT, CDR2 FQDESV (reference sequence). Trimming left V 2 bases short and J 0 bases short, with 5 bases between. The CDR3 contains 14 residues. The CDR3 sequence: CASSLSDSGNTIYF. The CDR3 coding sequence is TGTGCCAGCAGCTTATCAGACTCTGGAAACACCATATATTTT.